These 32 T cell receptor beta chains came from one sample sequenced in a study of identical twins. Each CDR3 protein is one row after TCRdb ran MiXCR on the 5' RACE reads. The top ten hold about 4.3% of the sample, which has 550,000 to 700,000 distinct CDR3 sequences, 21% seen once. These data also formed part of another study, on T cells expressing NK-cell markers.

Sequencing was performed on PBMCs. The source of these receptors is a young woman in good health.

The rearrangement uses TRBV27 and TRBJ2-1; D is ambiguous. V was cut by 2 bases and J by 4 bases, with 6 bases left in between. CDR1 and CDR2 from the germline V gene are MNHEY and SMNVEV (reference sequence). This CDR3 has 13 residues. The CDR3: CASSLNPYNEQFF. The CDR3 region has the DNA TGTGCCAGCAGTTTAAACCCATACAATGAGCAGTTCTTC.

This clonotype has only a few counts. The CDR3 DNA reads as TGCAGTGCTACCGACAGGGTAAGAACTGAAGCTTTCTTT. As protein: CSATDRVRTEAFF. The chain carries TRBV20-1 and TRBJ1-1; 7 nucleotides align to TRBD1. The length of the CDR3 is 13 residues. From germline, CDR1 is DFQATT and CDR2 SNEGSKA (reference sequence). The trim removed 4 bases at V and 5 bases at J, leaving 7 bases unmatched.

This clonotype has just a few counts. The rearrangement joins TRBV20-1 to TRBJ1-3; D not certain. The CDR3 spans 13 residues. The V end was cut by 1 base, the J end by 4 bases, with 8 bases between. CDR1 DFQATT and CDR2 SNEGSKA come from the germline V gene (reference sequence). Here the CDR3 reads CSARGQVGNTIYF. In DNA, the CDR3 is TGCAGTGCTAGAGGGCAGGTCGGAAACACCATATATTTT.

V gene TRBV7-6 combines with J gene TRBJ2-7, with D unclear. The V gene lost 4 bases and the J gene lost 6 bases, with 19 bases spanning the gap. The germline V gene has CDR1 SGHVS and CDR2 FNYEAQ. The CDR3 is 15 residues long. CDR3 sequence: CASSSSGRRASEQYF. CDR3 DNA sequence: TGTGCCAGCAGCTCTAGTGGACGTAGGGCTAGCGAGCAGTACTTC.

This clonotype has a handful of counts. The genes are TRBV5-1 and TRBJ1-1, with D tentatively TRBD1 (6 bases). CDR1 and CDR2 from the germline V gene are SGHRS and YFSETQ. V was cut by 4 bases and J by 4 bases, with 11 bases left in between. This CDR3 has 13 residues. The CDR3 loop reads CASSLQGPTEAFF. In DNA form, the CDR3 reads TGCGCCAGCAGCCTTCAGGGGCCCACTGAAGCTTTCTTT.

This clonotype was recorded many times. The chain couples TRBV6-4 to TRBJ2-7; D unresolved. CDR3 length: 12 residues. Germline CDR1 is MRHNA and CDR2 is SNTAGT. V lost 7 bases and J lost 4, with 11 bases in between. This CDR3 reads CASNTLGYEQYF. The CDR3, as DNA: TGTGCCAGCAATACTCTCGGGTACGAGCAGTACTTC.

This clonotype was observed a handful of times. This chain uses TRBV27 with TRBJ1-6; no reliable D call. This CDR3 spans 15 amino acids. Trimming pared 6 bases from V and 5 bases from J, leaving 14 bases between. Germline V CDR1 and CDR2: MNHEY, SMNVEV (reference sequence). DNA for the CDR3: TGTGCCAGCAGCCGTTTTGGACTGGATAATTCACCCCTCCACTTT. Protein sequence: CASSRFGLDNSPLHF.

This clonotype has ten or more counts. V usage is TRBV5-1 and J usage is TRBJ1-1, with TRBD1 as a possible D gene (6 bases). Trimming stripped 5 bases from V and 2 bases from J, with 16 bases between. This CDR3 spans 15 amino acids. Germline V gives CDR1 SGHRS, CDR2 YFSETQ. The CDR3 sequence is CASSFSTGPNTEAFF. Written as DNA, the CDR3 is TGCGCCAGCAGTTTTTCGACAGGACCAAACACTGAAGCTTTCTTT.

The chain recombines TRBV5-1 with TRBJ2-5, with D tentatively TRBD1 (6 bases). Trimming left V 6 bases short and J 5 bases short, with 20 bases between. The CDR3 is 15 amino acids. From germline, CDR1 is SGHRS and CDR2 YFSETQ. DNA of the CDR3: TGCGCCAGCACCCTCGTCAGGGGTAGAGGGGAGACCCAGTACTTC. Residues: CASTLVRGRGETQYF. Drawing the rest from reference TRBV5-1 and TRBJ2-5, the complete variable domain is KAGVTQTPRYLIKTRGQQVTLSCSPISGHRSVSWYQQTPGQGLQFLFEYFSETQRNKGNFPGRFSGRQFSNSRSEMNVSTLELGDSALYLCASTLVRGRGETQYFGPGTRLLVL.

In this sample, this clonotype turned up a few times. The chain employs TRBV5-1 and TRBJ2-3; TRBD1 matches at 12 bases. This CDR3 contains 16 residues. Trimming removed 2 bases from V and 3 bases from J; junction bases left unmatched: 4. Germline V gene lookup returns CDR1 SGHRS and CDR2 YFSETQ. CDR3 sequence reads: CASSLGTGGSTDTQYF. The CDR3 DNA reads TGCGCCAGCAGCTTAGGGACAGGGGGCTCAACAGATACGCAGTATTTT.

This clonotype was seen only a few times. The chain combines TRBV29-1 with TRBJ2-7; 12 nucleotides match TRBD1. Germline V gives CDR1 SQVTM, CDR2 ANQGSEA. The CDR3 length is 15 residues. V shed 6 bases and J 5 bases; nucleotides not matched to a gene: 11. The CDR3 sequence: CSVVNRDRGPNEQYF. Written as DNA, the CDR3 is TGCAGCGTGGTCAACCGGGACAGGGGGCCAAACGAGCAGTACTTC.

In this sample, this clonotype turned up a few times. The rearrangement joins TRBV6-6 to TRBJ2-3; no clear D. V lost 0 bases to trimming and J lost 4 bases, with 5 bases between them. The CDR3 is 13 residues long. The germline CDR1 and CDR2 sequences are MNHNY and SVGAGI (reference sequence). As DNA, the CDR3 is TGTGCCAGCAGTTACTCGATAGCAGATACGCAGTATTTT. Protein product: CASSYSIADTQYF.

This chain links TRBV7-9 with TRBJ1-1; 9 positions match TRBD1. Germline assignment: CDR1 SEHNR and CDR2 FQNEAQ (reference sequence). V gave up 5 bases and J gave up 3 bases; unmatched junction bases: 7. This CDR3 spans 15 amino acids. CDR3 sequence: CASSGETGGDTEAFF. The CDR3 DNA sequence: TGTGCCAGCAGCGGGGAGACAGGGGGGGACACTGAAGCTTTCTTT.

This clonotype occurred a few times. This chain joins TRBV6-1 and TRBJ1-4; a possible D gene is TRBD1 (5 bases). The CDR3 has 12 residues. The germline V and J ends were trimmed by 6 bases and 8 bases, with 10 bases remaining between them. Germline values: CDR1 MNHNS, CDR2 SASEGT. In nucleotides, the CDR3 is TGTGCCAGCAGGGGGCTCGGGGAAAAACTGTTTTTT. Its translation is CASRGLGEKLFF.

This chain uses TRBV6-5 with TRBJ2-5; 9 bases map to TRBD1. V shed 0 bases and J 0 bases; nucleotides not matched to a gene: 5. The CDR3 has 17 amino acids. Germline CDR1 reads MNHEY; CDR2 reads SVGAGI. CDR3 DNA: TGTGCCAGCAGTTACTCCGGGACAGGGTATTACCAAGAGACCCAGTACTTC. Translating gives CASSYSGTGYYQETQYF.

This chain links TRBV20-1 with TRBJ2-1; 8 nucleotides line up with TRBD2. Trimming took 0 bases from V and 4 from J; bases not matched to a gene: 8. CDR3 length: 16 residues. Germline-derived CDR1 and CDR2 are DFQATT and SNEGSKA (reference sequence). DNA for the CDR3: TGCAGTGCTAGAGACCTTATAGCGGGAACTTACAATGAGCAGTTCTTC. Translation gives CSARDLIAGTYNEQFF.

This clonotype was observed a few times. This chain connects TRBV20-1 to TRBJ1-2; D unclear. Trimming cost V 0 bases and J 7 bases, with 15 bases left between them. CDR3 length: 14 residues. Germline CDR1 and CDR2: DFQATT and SNEGSKA (reference sequence). The chain's CDR3 is CSARDQQQGLGYTF. The CDR3 DNA sequence: TGCAGTGCTAGAGATCAGCAACAAGGGCTTGGCTACACCTTC.

This clonotype was observed at least ten times. This rearrangement joins TRBV12-3 or TRBV12-4 to TRBJ1-2; tentatively, D is TRBD1 (5 bases). The CDR3 contains 13 residues. V lost 6 bases to trimming and J lost 5 bases, with 13 bases between them. The CDR3 region is CASSLDSIYGYTF. The CDR3, as DNA: TGTGCCAGCAGCCTAGACAGTATTTATGGCTACACCTTC.

J is TRBJ2-7 and V is TRBV5-1; D is unclear. This CDR3 has 13 amino acids. The germline gives CDR1 SGHRS, CDR2 YFSETQ. Trimming removed 2 bases from V and 5 bases from J, with 11 bases in between. This CDR3 is CASSFGRPNEQYF. In DNA form, the CDR3 reads TGCGCCAGCAGCTTCGGCCGGCCCAACGAGCAGTACTTC.

This chain joins TRBV20-1 and TRBJ2-7, with TRBD2 matching 10 bases. From germline, CDR1 is DFQATT and CDR2 SNEGSKA (reference sequence). The CDR3 consists of 15 residues. V gave up 3 bases and J gave up 4 bases; unmatched junction bases: 9. The CDR3 DNA is TGCAGTGCTAGCCCTCCCCTAGCGGGAGCGTACGAGCAGTACTTC. This encodes CSASPPLAGAYEQYF.

The chain uses TRBV6-2 or TRBV6-3 and TRBJ1-5; D remains ambiguous. CDR1 is MNHEY and CDR2 is SVGEGT in the germline V gene. The CDR3 runs to 15 residues. Trimming removed 3 bases at V and 2 bases at J, with 11 bases between. The CDR3 region is CASSYRGAGNQPQHF. The CDR3 coding sequence is TGTGCCAGCAGTTATCGGGGAGCTGGCAATCAGCCCCAGCATTTT.

This clonotype was recorded a few times. The rearrangement uses TRBV7-2 and TRBJ2-1; 9 bases match TRBD2. The CDR3 spans 14 residues. The germline CDR1 and CDR2 sequences are SGHTA and FQGNSA. Trimming removed 3 bases from V and 6 bases from J; junction bases left unmatched: 3. The CDR3 DNA is TGTGCCAGCAGCTTCCAGACTAGCGGCAATGAGCAGTTCTTC. Residues: CASSFQTSGNEQFF.

The chain uses TRBV5-1 and TRBJ2-1, with 10 bases aligning to TRBD2. Germline trimming cut 1 base from V and 7 bases from J; bases unmatched to any gene: 8. CDR1 SGHRS and CDR2 YFSETQ come from the germline V gene. This CDR3 is built from 16 residues. Here the CDR3 DNA reads TGCGCCAGCAGCTTGCGAGCGGGAGGGCTCGCTAATGAGCAGTTCTTC. This encodes CASSLRAGGLANEQFF.

This clonotype was seen only a few times. J is TRBJ2-7 and V is TRBV5-6; D possibly corresponds to TRBD1 (6 bases). The CDR3 runs to 13 residues. V lost 8 bases and J lost 5, with 17 bases in between. Germline lookup yields CDR1 SGHDT and CDR2 YYEEEE. CDR3: CASGGQGKNEQYF. The CDR3 DNA sequence: TGTGCCAGTGGCGGTCAGGGGAAGAACGAGCAGTACTTC. Based on the CDR3 plus reference TRBV5-6 and TRBJ2-7, the full variable domain is DAGVTQSPTHLIKTRGQQVTLRCSPKSGHDTVSWYQQALGQGPQFIFQYYEEEERQRGNFPDRFSGHQFPNYSSELNVNALLLGDSALYLCASGGQGKNEQYFGPGTRLTVT.

In this sample, this clonotype turned up a few times. The chain carries TRBV4-2 and TRBJ2-7; D is ambiguous. Germline CDR1 is LGHNA and CDR2 is YNFKEQ. Trimming stripped 0 bases from V and 4 bases from J, with 16 bases between. The CDR3 loop spans 16 amino acids. The DNA of the CDR3 is TGTGCCAGCAGCCAAGAGGCAGGTGGAGCTCTTTACGAGCAGTACTTC. Encoded protein: CASSQEAGGALYEQYF.

This clonotype showed up just a few times. CDR3 loop: CSARNSGGADEQFF. The CDR3 coding sequence is TGCAGTGCTAGAAATAGCGGGGGGGCCGATGAGCAGTTCTTC. The chain carries TRBV20-1 and TRBJ2-1; 11 bases map to TRBD2. There are 14 residues in the CDR3. The V gene's germline CDR1 is DFQATT and CDR2 SNEGSKA (reference sequence). The junction had 5 bases not matched to a gene; V was cut back by 2 bases and J by 8 bases.

The chain employs TRBV5-1 and TRBJ2-4, with D tentatively TRBD1 (5 bases). V was cut by 4 bases and J by 11 bases, with 16 bases left in between. The germline gives CDR1 SGHRS, CDR2 YFSETQ. The CDR3 loop spans 13 amino acids. CDR3 residues: CASSDGQSRLQYF. DNA of the CDR3: TGCGCCAGCAGCGATGGACAATCCAGACTTCAGTACTTC.

This clonotype was counted between two and nine times. This sequence joins TRBV20-1 and TRBJ1-5; D gene unclear. From germline, CDR1 is DFQATT and CDR2 SNEGSKA (reference sequence). With 0 bases removed from V and 6 bases from J, the gap between germline ends came to 6 bases. This CDR3 region has 12 residues. CDR3 protein: CSAREVGQPQHF. The CDR3 DNA sequence: TGCAGTGCTAGAGAAGTCGGTCAGCCCCAGCATTTT.

Only a few counts were recorded for this clonotype. The chain carries TRBV2 and TRBJ2-7; TRBD1 is a possible D gene (5 bases). Germline lookup yields CDR1 SNHLY and CDR2 FYNNEI. Trimming pared 6 bases from V and 1 base from J, leaving 16 bases between. The CDR3 length is 15 residues. CDR3 protein: CASSAGAGDSYEQYF. CDR3 nucleotide sequence: TGTGCCAGCAGCGCTGGGGCAGGAGATTCCTACGAGCAGTACTTC.

The chain is built from TRBV12-3 or TRBV12-4 and TRBJ2-3, with 11 bases fitting TRBD2. V shed 6 bases, J shed 4 bases, and the junction held 6 bases outside the gene matches. The CDR3 is 15 amino acids. Written as DNA, the CDR3 is TGTGCCAGCAGGAATAGCGGGGGGGGACCAGATACGCAGTATTTT. Translated, it gives CASRNSGGGPDTQYF.

V usage is TRBV20-1 and J usage is TRBJ2-1; D ambiguous. This CDR3 has 11 amino acids. Germline lookup yields CDR1 DFQATT and CDR2 SNEGSKA (reference sequence). V gave up 6 bases and J gave up 6 bases, with 9 bases separating them. As DNA, the CDR3 is TGCAGTGCCCCCCGGTCCAATGAGCAGTTCTTC. Encoded protein: CSAPRSNEQFF.

This clonotype was detected many times. This rearrangement joins TRBV5-1 to TRBJ2-7, with a possible D match to TRBD2 (5 bases). V shed 0 bases and J shed 1 base, with 8 bases lying between them. In germline, CDR1 is SGHRS, CDR2 YFSETQ. This CDR3 has 14 residues. Here the CDR3 DNA reads TGCGCCAGCAGCTTGGTAAGGGAGTCCTACGAGCAGTACTTC. Its translation is CASSLVRESYEQYF.